The 24 T cell receptor beta chains listed next were all sequenced from one sample in a study of blood T cell repertoires in COVID-19. Generated by immunoSEQ multiplex PCR, the TCRdb table keeps only in-frame clones and is missing some. The data contain 150,000 to 190,000 clones, about 88% of them singletons. The sample comprised PBMCs or T cells enriched from blood (not recorded which). All receptors come from a man aged 50 to 59 who had recovered from COVID-19.

The chain couples TRBV7-3 to TRBJ2-1, with 10 nucleotides matching TRBD2. CDR1 SGHTA and CDR2 FQGTGA come from the germline V gene. Trimming took 4 bases from V and 10 from J; bases not matched to a gene: 10. There are 15 residues in the CDR3. The CDR3 nucleotides read TGTGCCAGCAGCTCCAAAGGGCTAGCGGGGGACGAGCAGTTCTTC. It codes for CASSSKGLAGDEQFF.

Only one count was recorded for this clone. The V gene is TRBV7-9, the J gene TRBJ1-2, with TRBD1 matching 8 bases. The CDR3 is made up of 19 amino acids. The germline CDR1 and CDR2 sequences are SEHNR and FQNEAQ (reference sequence). Unmatched junction bases numbered 17, after V lost 5 bases and J lost 0 bases. The CDR3 bases are TGTGCCAGCAGCCCTCTCCCAGGGGGCGCTCCGTCGACTAACTATGGCTACACCTTC. It yields the protein CASSPLPGGAPSTNYGYTF. Drawing the rest from reference TRBV7-9 and TRBJ1-2, the complete variable domain is DTGVSQNPRHKITKRGQNVTFRCDPISEHNRLYWYRQTLGQGPEFLTYFQNEAQLEKSRLLSDRFSAERPKGSFSTLEIQRTEQGDSAMYLCASSPLPGGAPSTNYGYTFGSGTRLTVV.

The J gene is TRBJ1-2, the V gene TRBV5-1; no reliable D call. CDR1 and CDR2 from the germline V gene are SGHRS and YFSETQ. The V gene lost 5 bases and the J gene lost 2 bases, with 16 bases spanning the gap. The CDR3 contains 15 residues. In DNA form, the CDR3 reads TGCGCCAGCAGTTCAAGCGGAAGCCCAAACTATGGCTACACCTTC. Protein: CASSSSGSPNYGYTF.

V is TRBV10-3 and J is TRBJ2-7, with 8 bases matching TRBD1. The V gene's germline CDR1 is ENHRY and CDR2 SYGVKD. The trim removed 7 bases at V and 3 bases at J, leaving 5 bases unmatched. This CDR3 is built from 13 residues. The CDR3 region is CAIKATGGYEQYF. CDR3 DNA sequence: TGTGCCATCAAGGCCACAGGGGGCTACGAGCAGTACTTC.

The chain combines TRBV12-5 with TRBJ2-1, with 7 bases fitting TRBD1. J gave up 6 bases and V 0 bases, and 17 bases lay outside the gene matches. The CDR3 is 19 amino acids. In germline, CDR1 is LGHNT, CDR2 FRNRAP. CDR3 DNA sequence: TGTGCTAGTGGTTTGGTCCCACGTTGGACAGGAGGCCGGGGCAATGAGCAGTTCTTC. Translation: CASGLVPRWTGGRGNEQFF.

The chain joins TRBV18 to TRBJ1-6; tentative D call: TRBD1 (6 bases). V was trimmed by 6 bases and J by 9 bases, leaving 30 bases between them. Germline CDR1 and CDR2: KGHSH and LQKENI. This CDR3 region has 19 residues. The CDR3 DNA follows: TGTGCCAGCTCCCTCAGGCAGGGCAGGGGACCAGTGGTGACTTCACCCCTCCACTTT. This encodes CASSLRQGRGPVVTSPLHF.

The J gene is TRBJ2-3, the V gene TRBV5-1; TRBD1 matches 9 bases. The length of the CDR3 is 17 residues. Germline V gene data show CDR1 as SGHRS and CDR2 as YFSETQ. Germline trimming cut 2 bases from V and 4 bases from J; bases unmatched to any gene: 11. The CDR3 DNA is TGCGCCAGCAGCTTACAGGGTGGACAGGGGTTCGCAGATACGCAGTATTTT. It translates to CASSLQGGQGFADTQYF.

The chain combines TRBV11-2 with TRBJ1-3; the D is unclear. CDR3 size: 13 residues. V gave up 0 bases and J gave up 8 bases, with 8 bases separating them. The germline gives CDR1 SGHAT, CDR2 FQNNGV. The CDR3 loop is CASSLDRGYTIYF. The CDR3 DNA reads TGTGCCAGCAGCTTAGATCGGGGTTACACCATATATTTT.

V usage is TRBV5-1 and J usage is TRBJ1-1; TRBD1 matches 9 bases. CDR3 length: 15 residues. J lost 5 bases, V lost 5 bases, and 10 bases had no gene match. Germline CDR1 reads SGHRS; CDR2 reads YFSETQ. CDR3 sequence reads: CASRQVTGGKTEAFF. CDR3 nucleotides: TGCGCCAGCAGGCAAGTGACAGGGGGTAAAACTGAAGCTTTCTTT.

The chain recombines TRBV3-1 (or the pseudogene TRBV3-2) with TRBJ1-1; the D is unclear. The CDR3 spans 13 residues. The ends were cut back, 6 bases at V and 5 bases at J, with 13 bases in the middle. Germline CDR1 and CDR2: LGHDT and YNNKEL (reference sequence). CDR3 in amino acids: CASRSAAGTEAFF. In DNA form, the CDR3 reads TGTGCCAGCAGATCTGCGGCGGGTACTGAAGCTTTCTTT.

This chain connects TRBV11-1 to TRBJ2-1; the match to TRBD1 covers 9 bases. V dropped 6 bases and J dropped 10; count of bases not matched to a gene: 10. The CDR3 has 14 residues. Looked up from germline, CDR1 is SGHAT and CDR2 is FQDESV (reference sequence). The CDR3 spells CASSFGQGSSEQFF. CDR3 coding DNA: TGTGCCAGCAGTTTCGGACAGGGGAGTTCGGAGCAGTTCTTC.

The chain carries TRBV10-3 and TRBJ1-1; tentative D call: TRBD1 (6 bases). Trimming took off 6 bases at V and 5 bases at J, with 16 bases between the two ends. CDR1 and CDR2 (germline): ENHRY, SYGVKD. This CDR3 spans 14 amino acids. The CDR3 sequence: CAIRKQGGETEAFF. For the CDR3, the DNA is TGTGCCATCAGGAAACAGGGAGGGGAAACTGAAGCTTTCTTT.

The V call is TRBV18, the J call TRBJ1-5, with D possibly TRBD1 on 6 matching bases. The CDR3 runs 13 residues. With 5 bases removed from V and 6 bases from J, the gap between germline ends came to 11 bases. Germline V CDR1 and CDR2: KGHSH, LQKENI. CDR3 region: CASSAGGSQPQHF. DNA of the CDR3: TGTGCCAGCTCAGCGGGGGGCAGTCAGCCCCAGCATTTT. The variable domain in full, with the rest retrieved from reference TRBV18 and TRBJ1-5, is NAGVMQNPRHLVRRRGQEARLRCSPMKGHSHVYWYRQLPEEGLKFMVYLQKENIIDESGMPKERFSAEFPKEGPSILRIQQVVRGDSAAYFCASSAGGSQPQHFGDGTRLSIL.

This clone came up a few times. The chain carries TRBV18 and TRBJ1-3, with D possibly being TRBD1 (6 bases). This CDR3 comprises 16 residues. V was cut by 0 bases and J by 0 bases, with 9 bases left in between. Germline-derived CDR1 and CDR2 are KGHSH and LQKENI. CDR3 DNA: TGTGCCAGCTCACCACCGGGGGCCTACTCTGGAAACACCATATATTTT. It yields the protein CASSPPGAYSGNTIYF.

This CDR3 reads CASSLERQGRGYGYTF. DNA for the CDR3: TGTGCCAGCAGCTTAGAGAGACAGGGTCGAGGGTATGGCTACACCTTC. This chain joins TRBV7-9 and TRBJ1-2, with TRBD1 identical over 7 bases. V lost 1 base, J lost 5 bases, and 10 bases stayed unmatched. Germline values: CDR1 SEHNR, CDR2 FQNEAQ (reference sequence). This CDR3 has 16 residues. Complete variable domain (other parts from reference TRBV7-9 and TRBJ1-2): DTGVSQNPRHKITKRGQNVTFRCDPISEHNRLYWYRQTLGQGPEFLTYFQNEAQLEKSRLLSDRFSAERPKGSFSTLEIQRTEQGDSAMYLCASSLERQGRGYGYTFGSGTRLTVV.

This clone was observed a few times. The gene calls are TRBV24-1 and TRBJ2-5; D may be TRBD1 (6 bases). Germline CDR1 KGHDR, CDR2 SFDVKD. V lost 2 bases and J 4 bases, leaving 13 bases between the germline ends. This CDR3 region has 15 residues. The CDR3 reads CATSDSRGIGETQYF. CDR3 nucleotide sequence: TGTGCCACCAGTGATTCCAGGGGTATAGGAGAGACCCAGTACTTC.

V usage is TRBV5-4 and J usage is TRBJ1-2, with 9 positions matching TRBD1. This CDR3 spans 16 amino acids. Trimming cost V 6 bases and J 3 bases; bases outside gene matches: 12. Germline CDR1 is SGHNT and CDR2 is YYREEE (reference sequence). Here the CDR3 DNA reads TGTGCCAGCAACCCCGACGCCGGGACAGGGTACTATGGCTACACCTTC. It codes for CASNPDAGTGYYGYTF.

The chain recombines TRBV19 with TRBJ1-6; D is possibly TRBD1 (5 bases). Germline V gives CDR1 LNHDA, CDR2 SQIVND (reference sequence). V was shortened by 3 bases and J by 11 bases, with 20 bases between the two germline ends. The CDR3 extends over 16 amino acids. The CDR3 sequence: CASSIPRASGEAPLHF. In DNA form, the CDR3 reads TGTGCCAGTAGTATCCCGAGGGCCTCGGGGGAGGCACCCCTCCACTTT.

J is TRBJ1-2 and V is TRBV7-2, with TRBD1 matching over 9 bases. CDR1 is SGHTA, CDR2 FQGNSA, per germline. Unmatched junction bases numbered 8, after V lost 5 bases and J lost 4 bases. The CDR3 loop spans 15 amino acids. CDR3 DNA sequence: TGTGCCAGCAGCGCGGACAGGGGAGGATCCTATGGCTACACCTTC. Its translation: CASSADRGGSYGYTF.

This clone was picked up one time. This chain links TRBV18 with TRBJ1-3, with a possible D match to TRBD1 (6 bases). CDR1 and CDR2 from the germline V gene are KGHSH and LQKENI. V was clipped by 3 bases and J by 0 bases, with 12 bases between them. This CDR3 contains 16 residues. DNA of the CDR3: TGTGCCAGCTCACCCGGACAGATTAACTCTGGAAACACCATATATTTT. This translates into CASSPGQINSGNTIYF.

In its sample, this clone was seen a few times. The rearrangement uses TRBV4-2 and TRBJ2-2, with 8 bases fitting TRBD1. The CDR3 totals 17 residues. Germline trimming cut 0 bases from V and 0 bases from J; bases unmatched to any gene: 3. CDR1 LGHNA and CDR2 YNFKEQ come from the germline V gene. The CDR3 DNA is TGTGCCAGCAGCCAAGATCCACAGGGGGCGAACACCGGGGAGCTGTTTTTT. It specifies CASSQDPQGANTGELFF.

This chain links TRBV28 with TRBJ2-3; TRBD1 matches at 7 bases. From germline, CDR1 is MDHEN and CDR2 SYDVKM. Trimming removed 4 bases from V and 4 bases from J; junction bases left unmatched: 8. This CDR3 region has 15 residues. The CDR3 is CASSSIRDSSDTQYF. In DNA form, the CDR3 reads TGTGCCAGCAGTTCGATCCGGGACAGTTCAGATACGCAGTATTTT.

This clone occurred once. The chain recombines TRBV28 with TRBJ2-4; TRBD1 is a possible D gene (5 bases). Germline CDR1 MDHEN, CDR2 SYDVKM. V was cut by 5 bases and J by 2 bases, with 13 bases left in between. There are 15 residues in the CDR3. The CDR3 sequence: CASSPTQGSKNIQYF. The CDR3 nucleotides are TGTGCCAGCAGTCCCACCCAGGGTTCCAAAAACATTCAGTACTTC. Supplemented by reference TRBV28 and TRBJ2-4, the full variable domain reads DVKVTQSSRYLVKRTGEKVFLECVQDMDHENMFWYRQDPGLGLRLIYFSYDVKMKEKGDIPEGYSVSREKKERFSLILESASTNQTSMYLCASSPTQGSKNIQYFGAGTRLSVL.

This clone was observed a single time. The chain is built from TRBV4-1 and TRBJ2-7, with 14 bases lining up with TRBD2. The CDR3 runs to 17 residues. The V segment lost 1 base and the J segment 2 bases; nucleotides outside the gene matches: 4. CDR1 and CDR2 (germline): MGHRA, YSYEKL. The CDR3 is CASSQGPTSGGAYEQYF. CDR3 nucleotide sequence: TGCGCCAGCAGCCAAGGCCCGACTAGCGGGGGGGCCTACGAGCAGTACTTC.